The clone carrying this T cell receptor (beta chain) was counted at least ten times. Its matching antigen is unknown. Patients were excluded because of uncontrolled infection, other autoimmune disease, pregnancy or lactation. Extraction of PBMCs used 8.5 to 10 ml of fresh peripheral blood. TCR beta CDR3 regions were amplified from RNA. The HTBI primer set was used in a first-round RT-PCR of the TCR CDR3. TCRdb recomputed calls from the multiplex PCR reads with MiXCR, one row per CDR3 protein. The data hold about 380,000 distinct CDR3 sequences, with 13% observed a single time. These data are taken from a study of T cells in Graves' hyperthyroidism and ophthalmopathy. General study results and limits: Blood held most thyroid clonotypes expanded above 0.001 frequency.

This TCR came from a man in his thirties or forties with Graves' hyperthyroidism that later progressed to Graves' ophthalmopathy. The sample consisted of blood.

CDR3 region: CASSFPHAGQGVGEQFF. DNA for the CDR3: TGTGCCAGCAGCTTTCCTCACGCGGGACAGGGGGTAGGTGAGCAGTTCTTC. The chain has TRBV11-2 and TRBJ2-1; 11 nucleotides agree with TRBD1. The CDR3 spans 17 residues. V gave up 3 bases and J gave up 9 bases; unmatched junction bases: 13. CDR1 and CDR2 (germline): SGHAT, FQNNGV.